This T cell receptor (beta chain) was sequenced in a study of TIL therapy for anti-PD-1-resistant metastatic lung cancer. Background on the study: Patients had a median age of approximately 57 years (range about 38-85). Most patients had lung adenocarcinoma.

The time point denotes: pre-treatment sample, taken before nivolumab and TIL therapy. Adults with stage 4 NSCLC were enrolled in a phase I trial. Sequencing used immunoSEQ v3. Survey-level samples got approximately 1.8 million read pairs; deep-level samples got about 4.5-6.5 million. Clones were read by immunoSEQ multiplex PCR, and TCRdb kept only the in-frame ones, dropping some. The data hold fewer than 40,000 clones, with about 80% observed a single time. This sequence originates from a woman between 25 and 80 years old with non-small cell lung cancer. The sample consisted of blood, taken at baseline.

This CDR3 reads CASSYEDWEQFF. CDR3 DNA sequence: TGTGCCAGCAGCTACGAAGACTGGGAGCAGTTCTTC. This sequence joins TRBV7-9 and TRBJ2-1; D remains unclear. Deletions cut 4 bases from V and 10 bases from J, with 11 bases between. Per the germline V gene, CDR1 is SEHNR and CDR2 is FQNEAQ (reference sequence). The CDR3 is made up of 12 amino acids.